The rows below give T cell receptor beta chains drawn from one sample of a study of blood T cell repertoires in COVID-19. Clones were read by immunoSEQ multiplex PCR, and TCRdb kept only the in-frame ones, dropping some. The data hold 200,000 to 300,000 clones, with roughly 90% observed a single time. The sequencing input was peripheral blood. The receptors stem from a man aged 30 to 39 with active or convalescent COVID-19. CDR3s include the opening cysteine and the closing phenylalanine or tryptophan. D genes are given only for firm matches. Clone sizes are given selectively: once, few, many, or a class where the clone is expanded.

D gene	V gene	clone size	J gene	CDR3 protein	CDR3 DNA
-	TRBV6-5	once	TRBJ1-2	CASSYSLSYGYTF	TGTGCCAGCAGTTACTCCCTATCCTATGGCTACACCTTC
-	TRBV9	-	TRBJ1-2	CASSVSQVGTNYGYTF	TGTGCCAGCAGCGTATCACAGGTGGGGACTAACTATGGCTACACCTTC
TRBD1	TRBV4-1	-	TRBJ1-2	CASSAGQGTYGYTF	TGCGCCAGCAGCGCCGGACAGGGGACCTATGGCTACACCTTC
-	TRBV7-2	once	TRBJ2-7	CASSPRAGTPSYEQYF	TGTGCCAGCAGCCCGAGGGCCGGGACACCATCCTACGAGCAGTACTTC
-	TRBV13	-	TRBJ2-7	CASSLGLGAYEQYF	TGTGCCAGCAGCTTAGGCCTAGGGGCCTACGAGCAGTACTTC
TRBD1	TRBV27	-	TRBJ1-2	CASSLQTGDYGYTF	TGTGCCAGCAGTTTACAGACAGGGGACTATGGCTACACCTTC
-	TRBV2	-	TRBJ2-7	CASSDVNRVYEQYF	TGTGCCAGCAGTGATGTAAACAGAGTCTACGAGCAGTACTTC
TRBD1	TRBV6-5	-	TRBJ1-5	CASTNSPQTGSLHF	TGTGCCAGCACCAACAGCCCTCAGACAGGGTCTTTGCATTTT
-	TRBV9	few	TRBJ2-3	CASSVAGSTDTQYF	TGTGCCAGCAGCGTAGCGGGGAGCACAGATACGCAGTATTTT
TRBD1	TRBV24-1	-	TRBJ1-6	CATSEAPGQGNSPLHF	TGTGCCACCAGTGAAGCACCGGGACAGGGCAATTCACCCCTCCACTTT
TRBD1	TRBV2	-	TRBJ2-5	CASHRGEETQYF	TGTGCCAGCCACAGGGGAGAAGAGACCCAGTACTTC
-	TRBV9	-	TRBJ2-5	CASSYTTRGETQYF	TGTGCCAGCAGCTATACTACCAGAGGAGAGACCCAGTACTTC
TRBD2	TRBV2	many	TRBJ2-5	CASSEEETSGGSQYF	TGTGCCAGCAGTGAAGAAGAAACTAGCGGGGGTTCGCAGTACTTC
TRBD1	TRBV6-1	-	TRBJ1-3	CASSEDRDSHPSGNTIYF	TGTGCCAGCAGTGAAGACCGGGACAGCCATCCCTCTGGAAACACCATATATTTT
TRBD1	TRBV5-6	-	TRBJ1-5	CASSKDRGLSQPQHF	TGTGCCAGCAGCAAAGACAGGGGGCTAAGCCAGCCCCAGCATTTT
-	TRBV19	-	TRBJ2-7	CASTVRGPYEQYF	TGTGCCAGTACAGTCAGGGGTCCCTACGAGCAGTACTTC
TRBD1	TRBV6-5	-	TRBJ2-2	CASSWDRGRTGELFF	TGTGCCAGCAGTTGGGACAGGGGCAGGACCGGGGAGCTGTTTTTT
-	TRBV6-5	medium-sized	TRBJ2-6	CAIEGGASGANVLTF	TGTGCCATCGAGGGGGGGGCCTCTGGGGCCAACGTCCTGACTTTC
TRBD2	TRBV3-1/TRBV3-2	-	TRBJ2-7	CASSLQRGGYEQYF	TGTGCCAGCAGTTTACAGCGGGGGGGCTACGAGCAGTACTTC
-	TRBV5-1	-	TRBJ1-4	CASSIQVREKLFF	TGCGCCAGCAGCATACAAGTCCGCGAAAAACTGTTTTTT
-	TRBV4-1	once	TRBJ1-5	CASSQGRAVNSNQPQHF	TGCGCCAGCAGCCAAGGGCGGGCGGTCAATAGCAATCAGCCCCAGCATTTT
-	TRBV12-3/TRBV12-4	-	TRBJ2-7	CASGLYEQYF	TGTGCCAGCGGCTTGTACGAGCAGTACTTC
TRBD1	TRBV5-1	few	TRBJ1-1	CASRTGVMNTEAFF	TGCGCCAGCAGGACAGGGGTTATGAACACTGAAGCTTTCTTT
-	TRBV13	-	TRBJ1-1	CASSPYRVDGDTEAFF	TGTGCCAGCAGCCCCTACAGGGTGGACGGGGACACTGAAGCTTTCTTT
TRBD1	TRBV6-2/TRBV6-3	-	TRBJ2-5	CASSYQQGAETQYF	TGTGCCAGCAGTTACCAGCAGGGGGCGGAGACCCAGTACTTC
-	TRBV7-8	few	TRBJ1-5	CASSLGAGLNQPQHF	TGTGCCAGCAGCTTAGGGGCAGGCTTGAATCAGCCCCAGCATTTT
TRBD1	TRBV7-9	few	TRBJ2-1	CASSYSRSDRGRDEQFF	TGTGCCAGCAGCTACTCTCGATCAGACAGGGGGCGCGATGAGCAGTTCTTC
TRBD1	TRBV5-1	-	TRBJ1-1	CASSYGQGYTEAFF	TGCGCCAGCAGCTACGGACAGGGGTACACTGAAGCTTTCTTT
-	TRBV7-2	-	TRBJ2-2	CASSLPAIRGTGELFF	TGTGCCAGCAGCTTACCTGCTATAAGGGGCACCGGGGAGCTGTTTTTT
-	TRBV5-6	-	TRBJ1-2	CASSLASGHYGYTF	TGTGCCAGCAGCTTGGCCTCAGGGCACTATGGCTACACCTTC
-	TRBV3-1/TRBV3-2	-	TRBJ1-1	CASSQDTSEETEAFF	TGTGCCAGCAGCCAAGATACCTCGGAGGAGACTGAAGCTTTCTTT
-	TRBV10-2	-	TRBJ2-2	CASNRAGAAGELFF	TGCGCCAGCAATCGGGCAGGGGCAGCCGGGGAGCTGTTTTTT
-	TRBV19	-	TRBJ1-2	CASSLHRTHYGYTF	TGTGCCAGTAGTCTCCACCGGACACACTATGGCTACACCTTC
-	TRBV9	-	TRBJ1-1	CASTQAMNTEAFF	TGTGCCAGCACTCAGGCCATGAACACTGAAGCTTTCTTT
-	TRBV7-5	-	TRBJ1-1	CARSEGTGPPMNTEAFF	TGTGCCAGAAGCGAGGGGACAGGACCGCCCATGAACACTGAAGCTTTCTTT
-	TRBV6-5	once	TRBJ2-7	CASKDREVSYEQYF	TGTGCCAGCAAAGACAGGGAGGTTTCCTACGAGCAGTACTTC
TRBD1	TRBV6-6	-	TRBJ1-5	CASSPPPRDSDWVVNQPQHF	TGTGCCAGCAGTCCTCCTCCCCGGGACAGTGATTGGGTCGTCAATCAGCCCCAGCATTTT
TRBD1	TRBV7-2	-	TRBJ1-2	CASSLAGRQGECTF	TGTGCCAGCAGCTTAGCCGGGAGACAGGGGGAATGCACCTTC
-	TRBV5-1	-	TRBJ2-5	CASSNPGEETQYF	TGCGCCAGCAGCAACCCCGGGGAGGAGACCCAGTACTTC
TRBD1	TRBV7-2	few	TRBJ1-6	CASSPGQGWSPLHF	TGTGCCAGCAGTCCCGGACAGGGATGGTCACCCCTCCACTTT